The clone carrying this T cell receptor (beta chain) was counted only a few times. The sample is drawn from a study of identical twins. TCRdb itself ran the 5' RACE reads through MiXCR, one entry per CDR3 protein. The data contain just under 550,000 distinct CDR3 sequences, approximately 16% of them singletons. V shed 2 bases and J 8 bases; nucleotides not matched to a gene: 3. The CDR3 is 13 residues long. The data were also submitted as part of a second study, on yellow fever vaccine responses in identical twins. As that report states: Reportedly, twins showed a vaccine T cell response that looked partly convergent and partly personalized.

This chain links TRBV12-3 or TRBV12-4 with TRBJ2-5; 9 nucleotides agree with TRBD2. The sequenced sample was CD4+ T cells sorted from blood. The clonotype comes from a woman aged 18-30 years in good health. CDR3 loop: CASSLKREVTQYF. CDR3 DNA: TGTGCCAGCAGTTTAAAGCGGGAGGTTACCCAGTACTTC.